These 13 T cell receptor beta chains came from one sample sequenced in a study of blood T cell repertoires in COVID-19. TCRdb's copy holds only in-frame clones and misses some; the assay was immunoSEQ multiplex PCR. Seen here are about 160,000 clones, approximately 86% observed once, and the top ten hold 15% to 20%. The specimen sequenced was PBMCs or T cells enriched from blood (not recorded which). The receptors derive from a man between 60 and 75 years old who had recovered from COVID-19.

CDR3 residues: CASSGGLAEETQYF. CDR3 sequence (DNA): TGTGCCAGCAGCGGGGGACTAGCTGAAGAGACCCAGTACTTC. V gene TRBV4-2 combines with J gene TRBJ2-5, with 9 bases aligning to TRBD2. V lost 5 bases to trimming and J lost 3 bases; unmatched junction nucleotides: 4. Germline V lookup: CDR1 LGHNA, CDR2 YNFKEQ. This CDR3 has 14 residues.

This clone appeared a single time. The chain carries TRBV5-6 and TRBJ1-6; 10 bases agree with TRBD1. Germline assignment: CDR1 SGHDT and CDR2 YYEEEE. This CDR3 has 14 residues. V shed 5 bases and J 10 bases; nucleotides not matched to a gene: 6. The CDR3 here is CASRTGTGASPLHF. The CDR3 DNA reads TGTGCCAGCAGGACCGGGACAGGGGCCTCACCCCTCCACTTT.

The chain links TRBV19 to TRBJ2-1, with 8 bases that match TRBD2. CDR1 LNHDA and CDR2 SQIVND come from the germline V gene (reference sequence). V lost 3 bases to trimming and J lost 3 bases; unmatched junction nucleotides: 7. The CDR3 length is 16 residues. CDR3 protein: CASSIQAGVRYNEQFF. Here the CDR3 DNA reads TGTGCCAGTAGTATCCAAGCGGGAGTGCGCTACAATGAGCAGTTCTTC.

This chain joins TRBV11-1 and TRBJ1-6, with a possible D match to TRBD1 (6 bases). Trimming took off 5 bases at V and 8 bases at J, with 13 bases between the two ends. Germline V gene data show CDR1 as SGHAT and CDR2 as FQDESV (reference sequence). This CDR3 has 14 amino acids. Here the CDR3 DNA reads TGTGCCAGCAGCCGAAAGGACAGCCATTCACCCCTCCACTTT. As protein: CASSRKDSHSPLHF.

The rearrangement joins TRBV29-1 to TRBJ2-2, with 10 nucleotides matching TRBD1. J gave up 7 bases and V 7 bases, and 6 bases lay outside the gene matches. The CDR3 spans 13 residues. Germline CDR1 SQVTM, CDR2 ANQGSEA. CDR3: CSADRGHGGELFF. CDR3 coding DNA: TGCAGCGCCGACAGGGGGCATGGCGGGGAGCTGTTTTTT.

CDR3 residues: CASSLIGQGAEQPQHF. CDR3 bases: TGTGCCAGCAGCTTAATTGGACAGGGGGCCGAACAGCCCCAGCATTTT. The chain is built from TRBV7-3 and TRBJ1-5, with TRBD1 identical over 11 bases. The length of the CDR3 is 16 residues. Trimming cost V 1 base and J 7 bases; bases outside gene matches: 6. Germline CDR1 reads SGHTA; CDR2 reads FQGTGA. The full variable domain, in which reference TRBV7-3 and TRBJ1-5 provide the parts outside the CDR3, is GAGVSQTPSNKVTEKGKYVELRCDPISGHTALYWYRQSLGQGPEFLIYFQGTGAADDSGLPNDRFFAVRPEGSVSTLKIQRTERGDSAVYLCASSLIGQGAEQPQHFGDGTRLSIL.

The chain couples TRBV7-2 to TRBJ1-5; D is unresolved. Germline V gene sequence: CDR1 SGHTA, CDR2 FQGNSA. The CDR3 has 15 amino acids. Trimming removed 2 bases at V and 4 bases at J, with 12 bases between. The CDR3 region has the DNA TGTGCCAGCAGCTTAATAAATGCAGATAATCAGCCCCAGCATTTT. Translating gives CASSLINADNQPQHF.

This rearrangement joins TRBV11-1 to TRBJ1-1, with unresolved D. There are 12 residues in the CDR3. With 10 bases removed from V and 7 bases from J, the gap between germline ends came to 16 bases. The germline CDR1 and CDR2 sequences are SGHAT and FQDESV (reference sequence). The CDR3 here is CAILAGRNEAFF. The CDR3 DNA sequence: TGTGCCATCCTGGCGGGGAGGAATGAAGCTTTCTTT.

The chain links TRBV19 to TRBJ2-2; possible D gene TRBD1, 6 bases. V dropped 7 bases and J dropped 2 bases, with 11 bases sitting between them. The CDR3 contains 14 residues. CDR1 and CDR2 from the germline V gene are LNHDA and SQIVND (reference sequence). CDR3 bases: TGTGCCAGTAAAGGGGGATCAAACACCGGGGAGCTGTTTTTT. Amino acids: CASKGGSNTGELFF.

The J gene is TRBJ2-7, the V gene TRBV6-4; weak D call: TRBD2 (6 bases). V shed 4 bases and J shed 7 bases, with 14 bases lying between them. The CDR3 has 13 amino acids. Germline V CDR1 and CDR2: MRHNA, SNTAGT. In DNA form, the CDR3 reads TGTGCCAGCAGTGTCTCTTTGGGGAGGGAGCAGTACTTC. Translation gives CASSVSLGREQYF.

CDR3 sequence: CASSIWSGRDSPLHF. The CDR3 DNA sequence: TGTGCCAGTAGTATATGGTCGGGGAGGGATTCACCCCTCCACTTT. The rearrangement uses TRBV19 and TRBJ1-6; D gene uncertain. The CDR3 is 15 residues long. The germline V gene has CDR1 LNHDA and CDR2 SQIVND (reference sequence). The germline V and J ends were trimmed by 2 bases and 8 bases, with 13 bases remaining between them. Based on the CDR3 plus reference TRBV19 and TRBJ1-6, the full variable domain is DGGITQSPKYLFRKEGQNVTLSCEQNLNHDAMYWYRQDPGQGLRLIYYSQIVNDFQKGDIAEGYSVSREKKESFPLTVTSAQKNPTAFYLCASSIWSGRDSPLHFGNGTRLTVT.

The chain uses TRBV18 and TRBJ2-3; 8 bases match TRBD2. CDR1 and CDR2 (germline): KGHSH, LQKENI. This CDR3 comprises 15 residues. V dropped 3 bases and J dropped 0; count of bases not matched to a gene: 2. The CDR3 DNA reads TGTGCCAGCTCACCGTTAGCGGGGAGCACAGATACGCAGTATTTT. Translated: CASSPLAGSTDTQYF.

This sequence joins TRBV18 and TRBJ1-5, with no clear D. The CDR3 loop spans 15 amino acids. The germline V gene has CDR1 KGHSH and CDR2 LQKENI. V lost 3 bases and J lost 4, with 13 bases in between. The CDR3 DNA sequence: TGTGCCAGCTCACCCCGGGATTTCCCTAATCAGCCCCAGCATTTT. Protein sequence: CASSPRDFPNQPQHF.